The rows below give T cell receptor beta chains drawn from one sample of a study of blood T cell repertoires in COVID-19. TCRdb's copy holds only in-frame clones and misses some; the assay was immunoSEQ multiplex PCR. The table includes 250,000 to 300,000 clones, around 83% detected once. Specimen: PBMCs or T cells enriched from blood (not recorded which). These receptors were obtained from a man aged 40-49 years who had been exposed to COVID-19. Each CDR3 is given with its conserved first and last residue. The D gene is left open where the match is weak. The size entry is marked missing in some rows and otherwise reads once, few, many or a size class.

d_call: NA; j_call: TRBJ2-2; clone_size: many; v_call: TRBV5-5; cdr3_aa: CASAPQGRNTGELFF; cdr3_nt: TGTGCCAGCGCTCCTCAAGGGAGGAACACCGGGGAGCTGTTTTTT
d_call: NA; j_call: TRBJ1-5; clone_size: NA; v_call: TRBV7-8; cdr3_aa: CASSLAEGSDQPQHF; cdr3_nt: TGTGCCAGCAGCTTAGCGGAGGGCTCGGATCAGCCCCAGCATTTT
d_call: NA; j_call: TRBJ2-7; clone_size: NA; v_call: TRBV11-3; cdr3_aa: CASSFIDRDTYEQYF; cdr3_nt: TGTGCCAGCAGCTTCATCGACAGAGACACCTACGAGCAGTACTTC
d_call: NA; j_call: TRBJ2-7; clone_size: NA; v_call: TRBV18; cdr3_aa: CASSPSGINYEQYF; cdr3_nt: TGTGCCAGCTCACCTAGCGGAATAAACTACGAGCAGTACTTC
d_call: NA; j_call: TRBJ2-3; clone_size: NA; v_call: TRBV7-9; cdr3_aa: CASSPGLLTDTQYF; cdr3_nt: TGTGCCAGCAGCCCTGGTCTACTCACAGATACGCAGTATTTT
d_call: TRBD1; j_call: TRBJ1-5; clone_size: NA; v_call: TRBV24-1; cdr3_aa: CATSDTSGTGYSNQPQHF; cdr3_nt: TGTGCCACCAGTGACACTTCCGGGACAGGGTATAGCAATCAGCCCCAGCATTTT
d_call: NA; j_call: TRBJ2-3; clone_size: NA; v_call: TRBV9; cdr3_aa: CASSAVSDTQYF; cdr3_nt: TGTGCCAGCAGCGCAGTCTCGGATACGCAGTATTTT
d_call: NA; j_call: TRBJ2-7; clone_size: NA; v_call: TRBV5-1; cdr3_aa: CASSRGYYEQYF; cdr3_nt: TGCGCCAGCAGCCGGGGGTACTACGAGCAGTACTTC
d_call: TRBD1; j_call: TRBJ2-7; clone_size: NA; v_call: TRBV6-5; cdr3_aa: CASSRGPNEQYF; cdr3_nt: TGTGCCAGCAGCAGGGGGCCTAACGAGCAGTACTTC
d_call: NA; j_call: TRBJ1-1; clone_size: once; v_call: TRBV2; cdr3_aa: CASSGRVNTEAFF; cdr3_nt: TGTGCCAGCAGTGGCAGGGTGAACACTGAAGCTTTCTTT
d_call: TRBD1; j_call: TRBJ1-2; clone_size: NA; v_call: TRBV24-1; cdr3_aa: CATSDPGQGFGYTF; cdr3_nt: TGTGCCACCAGTGACCCGGGACAGGGGTTTGGCTACACCTTC
d_call: TRBD1; j_call: TRBJ2-1; clone_size: few; v_call: TRBV7-3; cdr3_aa: CASSAVGQGNHEQFF; cdr3_nt: TGTGCCAGCTCGGCCGTGGGACAGGGGAATCATGAGCAGTTCTTC
d_call: NA; j_call: TRBJ1-5; clone_size: NA; v_call: TRBV19; cdr3_aa: CASSIYDYSNQPQHF; cdr3_nt: TGTGCCAGTAGTATCTACGATTATAGCAATCAGCCCCAGCATTTT
d_call: TRBD1; j_call: TRBJ1-1; clone_size: NA; v_call: TRBV9; cdr3_aa: CASSVGTVGTEAFF; cdr3_nt: TGTGCCAGCAGCGTGGGGACAGTGGGCACTGAAGCTTTCTTT
d_call: NA; j_call: TRBJ2-2; clone_size: NA; v_call: TRBV7-8; cdr3_aa: CASSLAIEYVGELFF; cdr3_nt: TGTGCCAGCAGCTTAGCGATAGAATATGTCGGGGAGCTGTTTTTT
d_call: TRBD2; j_call: TRBJ2-1; clone_size: NA; v_call: TRBV9; cdr3_aa: CASSVVPSGRNEQFF; cdr3_nt: TGTGCCAGCAGCGTAGTTCCTAGCGGGAGAAATGAGCAGTTCTTC
d_call: NA; j_call: TRBJ2-1; clone_size: NA; v_call: TRBV12-5; cdr3_aa: CASGYSSMASAYNEQFF; cdr3_nt: TGTGCTAGTGGTTATTCCTCCATGGCCAGCGCCTACAATGAGCAGTTCTTC
d_call: NA; j_call: TRBJ1-2; clone_size: NA; v_call: TRBV12-3/TRBV12-4; cdr3_aa: CASSLSHYGYTF; cdr3_nt: TGTGCCAGCAGTTTGAGTCACTATGGCTACACCTTC